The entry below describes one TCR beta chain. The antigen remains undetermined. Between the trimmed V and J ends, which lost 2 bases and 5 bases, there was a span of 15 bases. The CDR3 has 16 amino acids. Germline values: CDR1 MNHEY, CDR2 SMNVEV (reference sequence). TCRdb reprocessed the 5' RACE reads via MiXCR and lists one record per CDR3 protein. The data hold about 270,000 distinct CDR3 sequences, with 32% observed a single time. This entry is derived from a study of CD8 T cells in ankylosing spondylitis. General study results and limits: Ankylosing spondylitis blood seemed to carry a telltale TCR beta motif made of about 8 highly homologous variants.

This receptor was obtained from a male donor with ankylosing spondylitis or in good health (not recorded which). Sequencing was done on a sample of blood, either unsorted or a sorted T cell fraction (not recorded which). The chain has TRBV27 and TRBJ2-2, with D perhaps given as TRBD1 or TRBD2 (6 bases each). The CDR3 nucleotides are TGTGCCAGCAGTTTAGTGGAGGGGGTATCGACCGGGGAGCTGTTTTTT. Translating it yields CASSLVEGVSTGELFF.